This entry features one TCR beta chain sequence. The data stem from a study of shared clonotypes between healthy human individuals. The CDR3 has 17 residues. CDR1 is SGHTS and CDR2 is YDEGEE in the germline V gene. J was trimmed by 0 bases and V by 4 bases; bases with no gene match: 7. The test was conducted at deep level. Libraries were prepared by immunoSEQ multiplex PCR; TCRdb keeps only in-frame clonotypes and omits some of them. In the table there are roughly 1.5 million clones, around 98% of which are singletons. V usage is TRBV5-8 and J usage is TRBJ2-6; 7 bases align to TRBD2. The receptor was isolated from a man aged 25 to 45 in good health. Input material: naive CD4+ T cells sorted from blood. The sample's subset: CD45RA+ positively selected. Here the CDR3 DNA reads TGTGCCAGCAGCGGATGGGCGGGAGCCTCTGGGGCCAACGTCCTGACTTTC. It yields the protein CASSGWAGASGANVLTF.